A single sample gave rise to the 2 T cell receptor beta chains below, sequenced in a study of identical twins. Via MiXCR, TCRdb re-called the 5' RACE reads, giving one row per CDR3 protein. Of more than 400,000 distinct CDR3 sequences in the sample, roughly 15% were seen once. These data were also filed under a second study, of yellow fever vaccine responses in identical twins.

The sequenced sample was CD4+ T cells sorted from blood. The receptors were sampled from a woman between 18 and 29 years old in good health.

This clonotype has just a few counts. Here the CDR3 reads CASGGIYGYTF. The CDR3 nucleotides are TGTGCCTCCGGGGGCATCTATGGCTACACCTTC. The V call is TRBV28, the J call TRBJ1-2, with D possibly being TRBD1 (6 bases). Per germline, CDR1 MDHEN and CDR2 SYDVKM. V was pared by 11 bases and J by 4 bases, with 11 bases between. The CDR3 is 11 residues long.

This clonotype was counted only a few times. The chain uses TRBV28 and TRBJ1-5; a weak D match, TRBD1 (6 bases). The germline gives CDR1 MDHEN, CDR2 SYDVKM. V was clipped by 6 bases and J by 3 bases, with 15 bases between them. The CDR3 extends over 15 amino acids. CDR3 sequence (DNA): TGTGCCAGCAGGAATCCAGGGGCCCCCAATCAGCCCCAGCATTTT. Protein product: CASRNPGAPNQPQHF.